What follows is one T cell receptor (beta chain) and its context. Its specificity is unknown. A J-beta primer mix and a sample-barcoded 5' primer were used in a second PCR of roughly 6 to 11 cycles. TCRdb re-derived calls from the 5' RACE reads in MiXCR, one entry per CDR3 protein. Seen here are about 930,000 distinct CDR3 sequences, about 27% observed once, and the top ten hold 9.5% to 13%. The CDR3 spans 16 residues. Looked up from germline, CDR1 is SGHDN and CDR2 is FVKESK. V lost 0 bases to trimming and J lost 0 bases, with 9 bases between them. Per sample, no less than 6 micrograms of total RNA were extracted. The data belong to a study of blood T cells in healthy people across ages. Overall study findings and caveats: Naive CD4+ cells and diversity were both higher in long-lived donors than in aged donors.

A further study also used this sample, focusing on T cells of mothers and their children.

The rearrangement joins TRBV14 to TRBJ2-1; the D is unclear. The origin of this receptor is a woman aged 40-49 years in good health. The sequencing sample was made of blood. This CDR3 is CASSQDAYLSYNEQFF. CDR3 nucleotides: TGTGCCAGCAGCCAAGATGCCTACCTCTCCTACAATGAGCAGTTCTTC.